Below are 25 T cell receptor beta chains sequenced from a single sample in a study of human T cells and chemical hapten exposure. MiXCR, applied by TCRdb to the RACE reads, yields one record per CDR3 protein. This sample has 50,000 to 70,000 distinct CDR3 sequences, with 12% found just once. The time point denotes: patch test 3, about 24 weeks after DPC sensitization. Treatment in this sample: therapeutic diphenylcyclopropenone sensitization with weekly scalp DPC. The sample was whole blood, taken in connection with sensitization to the hapten diphenylcyclopropenone (DPC). The receptors originated from a man younger than 45 with alopecia areata. Some clones in this sample may be carry-over from other donors' samples.

Only a few counts were recorded for this clonotype. The chain is built from TRBV29-1 and TRBJ1-5; a weak D match, TRBD1 (5 bases). The CDR3 length is 14 residues. V lost 6 bases to trimming and J lost 3 bases, with 15 bases between them. Looked up from germline, CDR1 is SQVTM and CDR2 is ANQGSEA. As DNA, the CDR3 is TGCAGCGTCTCATTGGGGGGAAACAATCAGCCCCAGCATTTT. This translates into CSVSLGGNNQPQHF.

The genes are TRBV9 and TRBJ1-4; tentative D call: TRBD1 (6 bases). Germline assignment: CDR1 SGDLS and CDR2 YYNGEE. Trimming left V 3 bases short and J 5 bases short, with 11 bases between. This CDR3 region has 14 residues. The CDR3 region is CASSEGGTNEKLFF. The CDR3 bases are TGTGCCAGCAGCGAGGGGGGGACCAATGAAAAACTGTTTTTT. Full variable domain (outside the CDR3, taken from reference TRBV9 and TRBJ1-4): DSGVTQTPKHLITATGQRVTLRCSPRSGDLSVYWYQQSLDQGLQFLIQYYNGEERAKGNILERFSAQQFPDLHSELNLSSLELGDSALYFCASSEGGTNEKLFFGSGTQLSVL.

The table lists this clonotype with a few counts. The rearrangement uses TRBV5-1 and TRBJ1-2; a weak D match, TRBD1 (6 bases). The CDR3 covers 15 residues. Germline CDR1 reads SGHRS; CDR2 reads YFSETQ. The germline V and J ends were trimmed by 2 bases and 6 bases, with 17 bases remaining between them. The DNA for the CDR3 is TGCGCCAGCAGCTTTGTGACAGGTGGGCAACATGGCTACACCTTC. It codes for CASSFVTGGQHGYTF.

Only a few counts were recorded for this clonotype. The rearrangement joins TRBV7-2 to TRBJ1-5, with D perhaps matching TRBD1 (5 bases). The V end lost 5 bases, the J end lost 3 bases, and 14 bases lay between the germline ends. Germline V gives CDR1 SGHTA, CDR2 FQGNSA. The CDR3 loop spans 15 amino acids. The CDR3 loop reads CASSPGSLNNQPQHF. The CDR3 nucleotides are TGTGCCAGCAGCCCAGGGAGCCTCAACAATCAGCCCCAGCATTTT.

This clonotype was seen ten or more times. This rearrangement joins TRBV7-9 to TRBJ1-6; D uncertain. CDR3 length: 13 amino acids. Germline V lookup: CDR1 SEHNR, CDR2 FQNEAQ (reference sequence). Trimming stripped 4 bases from V and 10 bases from J, with 11 bases between. The CDR3 DNA reads TGTGCCAGCAGCTCCGAGATCGACTCACCCCTCCACTTT. Amino acids: CASSSEIDSPLHF.

This clonotype has a count of ten or more. The chain is built from TRBV7-2 and TRBJ2-7; no clear D gene. V was trimmed by 2 bases and J by 4 bases, leaving 15 bases between them. This CDR3 spans 15 amino acids. Germline-derived CDR1 and CDR2 are SGHTA and FQGNSA. Here the CDR3 DNA reads TGTGCCAGCAGCTTAAGATCGGAGAAAGCGTACGAGCAGTACTTC. It yields the protein CASSLRSEKAYEQYF.

This clonotype was detected many times. The chain combines TRBV19 with TRBJ2-1; D perhaps matches TRBD2 (5 bases). The germline V gene encodes CDR1 LNHDA and CDR2 SQIVND (reference sequence). The CDR3 contains 15 residues. The V end was cut by 8 bases, the J end by 4 bases, with 18 bases between. The chain's CDR3 is CASGSSAGQYNEQFF. The CDR3 coding sequence is TGTGCCAGTGGATCTTCCGCGGGTCAGTACAATGAGCAGTTCTTC.

This clonotype was seen many times. This chain uses TRBV10-3 with TRBJ2-1; D call uncertain. The germline V and J ends were trimmed by 4 bases and 2 bases, with 18 bases remaining between them. The CDR3 consists of 17 residues. Germline CDR1 and CDR2: ENHRY and SYGVKD. In DNA, the CDR3 is TGTGCCATCAGTGGACCCGAAGGGCAGGATCCCTACAATGAGCAGTTCTTC. It codes for CAISGPEGQDPYNEQFF.

This clonotype appeared many times. The chain joins TRBV29-1 to TRBJ2-7; TRBD2 matches 12 bases. CDR1 and CDR2 from the germline V gene are SQVTM and ANQGSEA. The CDR3 is made up of 15 amino acids. V lost 1 base to trimming and J lost 3 bases; unmatched junction nucleotides: 4. The CDR3 is CSVEGTSGEDYEQYF. The CDR3 bases are TGCAGCGTTGAAGGGACTAGCGGGGAGGACTACGAGCAGTACTTC.

The rearrangement uses TRBV20-1 and TRBJ1-4; D is unresolved. Looked up from germline, CDR1 is DFQATT and CDR2 is SNEGSKA (reference sequence). V gave up 6 bases and J gave up 0 bases, with 8 bases separating them. The CDR3 has 13 amino acids. The CDR3 DNA reads as TGCAGTGCCCCGCAAGCAACTAATGAAAAACTGTTTTTT. This encodes CSAPQATNEKLFF.

This clonotype was counted between two and nine times. The chain carries TRBV20-1 and TRBJ2-1, with 8 bases identical to TRBD2. CDR1 DFQATT and CDR2 SNEGSKA come from the germline V gene (reference sequence). V lost 0 bases to trimming and J lost 5 bases; unmatched junction nucleotides: 12. The length of the CDR3 is 17 residues. The CDR3 protein is CSARDVSPGGPDNEQFF. In DNA form, the CDR3 reads TGCAGTGCTAGAGACGTCAGCCCGGGGGGGCCTGACAATGAGCAGTTCTTC.

There are a few counts of this clonotype. The chain joins TRBV7-3 to TRBJ1-1, with D perhaps TRBD1 (5 bases). V lost 5 bases and J lost 5, with 12 bases in between. Germline CDR1 and CDR2: SGHTA and FQGTGA. The CDR3 length is 13 residues. CDR3 region: CASSVRGETEAFF. The CDR3 nucleotides read TGTGCCAGCAGCGTAAGAGGGGAAACTGAAGCTTTCTTT.

This clonotype was seen a few times. V and J are TRBV4-2 and TRBJ1-6; D unclear. The CDR3 contains 18 residues. Germline lookup yields CDR1 LGHNA and CDR2 YNFKEQ. Trimming removed 3 bases at V and 4 bases at J, with 19 bases between. The CDR3 DNA follows: TGTGCCAGCAGCCAGCCGGAACAGCGCAAGTCGTATAATTCACCCCTCCACTTT. This translates into CASSQPEQRKSYNSPLHF.

The CDR3 region is CASSFQVTGPQETQYF. Here the CDR3 DNA reads TGTGCCAGCAGCTTTCAAGTGACCGGGCCCCAAGAGACCCAGTACTTC. The chain links TRBV7-9 to TRBJ2-5; D gene uncertain. CDR1 is SEHNR, CDR2 FQNEAQ, per germline (reference sequence). Deletions cut 3 bases from V and 1 base from J, with 15 bases between. CDR3 length: 16 residues.

V usage is TRBV4-3 and J usage is TRBJ2-7; D might be TRBD1 (6 bases). The CDR3 extends over 17 amino acids. V dropped 0 bases and J dropped 4 bases, with 19 bases sitting between them. Germline CDR1 and CDR2: LGHNA and YSLEER. CDR3: CASSQDRGQGLAYEQYF. CDR3 coding DNA: TGCGCCAGCAGCCAAGATAGGGGCCAGGGGTTGGCTTACGAGCAGTACTTC.

A word on this clonotype: A much bigger clone sits one base away, suggesting this may be a read error. The chain combines TRBV7-2 with TRBJ2-3; 7 bases align to TRBD1. CDR1 and CDR2 from the germline V gene are SGHTA and FQGNSA. The CDR3 consists of 13 residues. CDR3 sequence (DNA): TGTGTCAGCAGCTGGGGGACAGCAGATACGCAGTATTTT. Translated, it gives CVSSWGTADTQYF. The full variable domain, completed using reference TRBV7-2 and TRBJ2-3, is GAGVSQSPSNKVTEKGKDVELRCDPISGHTALYWYRQSLGQGLEFLIYFQGNSAPDKSGLPSDRFSAERTGGSVSTLTIQRTQQEDSAVYLCVSSWGTADTQYFGPGTRLTVL.

There are a few counts of this clonotype. V gene TRBV5-1 combines with J gene TRBJ1-5; TRBD1 agrees at 7 bases. Germline CDR1 SGHRS, CDR2 YFSETQ. CDR3 length equals 15 residues. J lost 6 bases, V lost 4 bases, and 10 bases had no gene match. The CDR3 spells CASSATGVSSQPQHF. CDR3 sequence (DNA): TGCGCCAGCAGCGCAACAGGGGTTTCCTCTCAGCCCCAGCATTTT.

The chain links TRBV6-5 to TRBJ2-3; TRBD2 aligns across 8 bases. From germline, CDR1 is MNHEY and CDR2 SVGAGI. The CDR3 sequence is 17 residues long. J was trimmed by 0 bases and V by 4 bases; bases with no gene match: 9. The CDR3 coding sequence is TGTGCCAGCAGTTTCCGGGAGGGGGATACGAGCACAGATACGCAGTATTTT. It specifies CASSFREGDTSTDTQYF.

This clonotype was detected a few times. V usage is TRBV12-3 or TRBV12-4 and J usage is TRBJ1-2, with 7 nucleotides matching TRBD1. Trimming at V came to 6 bases and at J to 4 bases, leaving 8 bases not matched to a gene. CDR3 length: 14 residues. The CDR3 coding sequence is TGTGCCAGCAGGATCGGACAGGTTCCCTATGGCTACACCTTC. It specifies CASRIGQVPYGYTF.

This clonotype was detected only a few times. J is TRBJ1-2 and V is TRBV11-2, with 9 bases matching TRBD1. The CDR3 is 15 amino acids. Trimming at V came to 5 bases and at J to 4 bases, leaving 8 bases not matched to a gene. The germline CDR1 and CDR2 sequences are SGHAT and FQNNGV. Written as DNA, the CDR3 is TGTGCCAGCAGCCAAAGGGACAGGGAGGCCTATGGCTACACCTTC. Translation gives CASSQRDREAYGYTF.

This clonotype was seen more than once but under ten times. The J gene is TRBJ2-5, the V gene TRBV9; 11 bases match TRBD1. The CDR3 spans 17 residues. Germline CDR1 reads SGDLS; CDR2 reads YYNGEE. V was clipped by 0 bases and J by 0 bases; unmatched bases: 4. DNA of the CDR3: TGTGCCAGCAGCGTAGAGGGGGACAGGGGGTACCAAGAGACCCAGTACTTC. It codes for CASSVEGDRGYQETQYF. Supplemented by reference TRBV9 and TRBJ2-5, the full variable domain reads DSGVTQTPKHLITATGQRVTLRCSPRSGDLSVYWYQQSLDQGLQFLIQYYNGEERAKGNILERFSAQQFPDLHSELNLSSLELGDSALYFCASSVEGDRGYQETQYFGPGTRLLVL.

This clonotype was picked up many times. V gene TRBV29-1 combines with J gene TRBJ2-5; D unclear. With 7 bases removed from V and 4 bases from J, the gap between germline ends came to 16 bases. This CDR3 is built from 13 residues. Germline CDR1 SQVTM, CDR2 ANQGSEA. In DNA form, the CDR3 reads TGCAGCGCCGCCCGGGTTATGGTAGAGACCCAGTACTTC. This sequence encodes CSAARVMVETQYF.

The sample holds a few counts of this clonotype. The CDR3 sequence: CASSTPTGTGAEKLFF. The CDR3 nucleotides are TGCGCCAGCAGCACACCAACCGGGACAGGGGCCGAAAAACTGTTTTTT. The chain recombines TRBV5-1 with TRBJ1-4; 10 positions match TRBD1. The CDR3 loop spans 16 amino acids. Trimming at V came to 4 bases and at J to 8 bases, leaving 11 bases not matched to a gene. CDR1 is SGHRS and CDR2 is YFSETQ in the germline V gene.

In this sample, this clonotype turned up many times. This chain joins TRBV19 and TRBJ1-5; 12 bases are shared with TRBD1. Germline CDR1 is LNHDA and CDR2 is SQIVND (reference sequence). V was pared by 9 bases and J by 7 bases, with 7 bases of the junction left unmatched. The CDR3 is 14 residues long. CDR3 loop: CASWRGQGAQPQHF. The CDR3 DNA reads TGTGCCAGCTGGCGGGGACAGGGGGCCCAGCCCCAGCATTTT.

In its sample, this clonotype was seen many times. V usage is TRBV12-3 or TRBV12-4 and J usage is TRBJ2-5; possibly TRBD1 or TRBD2 for D (5 bases each). The CDR3 covers 13 residues. V was shortened by 6 bases and J by 4 bases, with 12 bases between the two germline ends. Here the CDR3 reads CASRTGARETQYF. The CDR3 DNA is TGTGCCAGCAGAACCGGGGCACGAGAGACCCAGTACTTC.